This T cell receptor beta chain was retrieved from a study of blood T cell repertoires in COVID-19. Sequencing used immunoSEQ multiplex PCR; TCRdb keeps in-frame clones, though not all of them. There are about 200,000 clones in the sample; around 90% occur only once, and roughly 21% lies in the top ten. CDR3 length: 16 residues. Germline values: CDR1 PRHDT, CDR2 FYEKMQ (reference sequence). V shed 5 bases and J 5 bases; nucleotides not matched to a gene: 13. Input material: peripheral blood. The origin of this receptor is a man aged 55 to 69 with active or convalescent COVID-19. The chain joins TRBV13 to TRBJ2-7, with 9 positions matching TRBD2. Here the CDR3 reads CASSRFVRGGPNEQYF. The CDR3 nucleotides read TGTGCCAGCAGCCGCTTCGTGCGGGGGGGCCCGAACGAGCAGTACTTC. Full variable domain (remainder filled in from reference TRBV13 and TRBJ2-7): AAGVIQSPRHLIKEKRETATLKCYPIPRHDTVYWYQQGPGQDPQFLISFYEKMQSDKGSIPDRFSAQQFSDYHSELNMSSLELGDSALYFCASSRFVRGGPNEQYFGPGTRLTVT.